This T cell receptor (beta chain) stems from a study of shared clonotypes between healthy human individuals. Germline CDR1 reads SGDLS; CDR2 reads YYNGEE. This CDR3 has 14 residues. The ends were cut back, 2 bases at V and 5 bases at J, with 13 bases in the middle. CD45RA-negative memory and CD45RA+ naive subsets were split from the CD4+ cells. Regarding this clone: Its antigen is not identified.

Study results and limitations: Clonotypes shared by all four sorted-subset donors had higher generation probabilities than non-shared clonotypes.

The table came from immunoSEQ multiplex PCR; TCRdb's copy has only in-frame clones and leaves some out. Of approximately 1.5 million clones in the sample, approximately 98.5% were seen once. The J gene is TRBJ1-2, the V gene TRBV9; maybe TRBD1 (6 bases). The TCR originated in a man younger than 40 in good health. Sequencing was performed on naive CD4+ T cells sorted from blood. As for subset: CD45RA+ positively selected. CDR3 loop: CASSVAGGLYGYTF. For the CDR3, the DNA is TGTGCCAGCAGCGTTGCTGGGGGGCTGTATGGCTACACCTTC.